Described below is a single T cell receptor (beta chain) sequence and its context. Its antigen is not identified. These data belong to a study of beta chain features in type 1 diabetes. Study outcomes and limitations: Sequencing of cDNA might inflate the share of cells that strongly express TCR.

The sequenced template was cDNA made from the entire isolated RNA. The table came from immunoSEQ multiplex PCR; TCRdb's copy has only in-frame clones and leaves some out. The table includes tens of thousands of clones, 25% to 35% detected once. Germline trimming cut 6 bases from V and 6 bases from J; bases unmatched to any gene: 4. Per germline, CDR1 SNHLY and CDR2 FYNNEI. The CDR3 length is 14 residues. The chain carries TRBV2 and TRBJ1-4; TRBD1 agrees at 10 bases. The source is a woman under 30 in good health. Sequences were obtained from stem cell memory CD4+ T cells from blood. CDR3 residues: CASRPGQGHEKLFF. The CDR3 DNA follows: TGTGCCAGCAGACCGGGACAGGGGCATGAAAAACTGTTTTTT.